Shown below are 9 T cell receptor beta chains from a single sample sequenced in a study of a mutant IDH1 vaccine in newly diagnosed glioma. The antigens of these receptors remain unknown. Produced via immunoSEQ multiplex PCR; TCRdb's table is partial and in-frame only. The data hold roughly 64,000 clones, with under 85% observed a single time. Time point in this sample: week 35, safety follow-up. Doses comprised 300 ug of mutant IDH1 20-mer peptide each, plus topical imiquimod. The sequencing here drew on PBMCs, taken from a glioma patient whose treatment included an IDH1 peptide vaccine. The receptors derive from a man aged 50-59 years with glioma.

This clone was detected a few times. The V and J genes are TRBV5-6 and TRBJ1-2, with 8 bases matching TRBD1. This CDR3 is 14 amino acids long. Per germline, CDR1 SGHDT and CDR2 YYEEEE. J gave up 3 bases and V 4 bases, and 5 bases lay outside the gene matches. Written as DNA, the CDR3 is TGTGCCAGCAGCAATACAGGGGGAGACTATGGCTACACCTTC. It specifies CASSNTGGDYGYTF.

The chain employs TRBV27 and TRBJ2-1; no firm D call. Per germline, CDR1 MNHEY and CDR2 SMNVEV (reference sequence). The V end was cut by 11 bases, the J end by 5 bases, with 16 bases between. This CDR3 spans 13 amino acids. CDR3 sequence reads: CASTDPLNNEQFF. CDR3 DNA: TGTGCCTCGACGGACCCTCTAAACAATGAGCAGTTCTTC.

This rearrangement joins TRBV11-3 to TRBJ2-7, with D unclear. The V gene lost 4 bases and the J gene lost 5 bases, with 9 bases spanning the gap. Per germline, CDR1 SGHNT and CDR2 YENEEA. CDR3 length equals 12 residues. CDR3 protein: CASSSRRDEQYF. The CDR3 bases are TGTGCCAGCAGCTCCCGACGAGACGAGCAGTACTTC. Together with reference TRBV11-3 and TRBJ2-7, the CDR3 gives the full variable domain: EAGVVQSPRYKIIEKKQPVAFWCNPISGHNTLYWYLQNLGQGPELLIRYENEEAVDDSQLPKDRFSAERLKGVDSTLKIQPAELGDSAVYLCASSSRRDEQYFGPGTRLTVT.

The chain is built from TRBV5-1 and TRBJ1-1; TRBD1 might be the D (5 bases). The CDR3 covers 14 residues. V lost 1 base to trimming and J lost 11 bases, with 18 bases between them. Germline V gene lookup returns CDR1 SGHRS and CDR2 YFSETQ. The CDR3: CASSLRIGEKGAFF. CDR3 nucleotide sequence: TGCGCCAGCAGCTTGAGGATAGGGGAAAAGGGGGCTTTCTTT.

This chain joins TRBV4-1 and TRBJ2-3, with 8 bases fitting TRBD2. The CDR3 is 15 amino acids. Germline V gene data show CDR1 as MGHRA and CDR2 as YSYEKL. The junction had 7 bases not matched to a gene; V was cut back by 4 bases and J by 4 bases. In DNA form, the CDR3 reads TGCGCCAGCAGCCGAGGAGGGACTAGTTCAGATACGCAGTATTTT. Its protein product is CASSRGGTSSDTQYF.

J is TRBJ1-3 and V is TRBV7-9, with D uncertain. This CDR3 has 14 residues. CDR1 and CDR2 (germline): SEHNR, FQNEAQ (reference sequence). Trimming cost V 2 bases and J 0 bases, with 5 bases left between them. The CDR3: CASSLQNSGNTIYF. For the CDR3, the DNA is TGTGCCAGCAGCTTACAAAACTCTGGAAACACCATATATTTT.

This chain links TRBV29-1 with TRBJ1-1; TRBD1 might be the D (5 bases). V lost 7 bases to trimming and J lost 1 base, with 13 bases between them. The CDR3 length is 13 residues. Germline V gene lookup returns CDR1 SQVTM and CDR2 ANQGSEA. The CDR3 DNA reads TGCAGCGCTTCCAGGGCCGGGAACACTGAAGCTTTCTTT. This translates into CSASRAGNTEAFF.

The chain combines TRBV5-8 with TRBJ1-1, with unresolved D. The CDR3 runs to 12 residues. V lost 7 bases to trimming and J lost 2 bases, with 9 bases between them. Germline-derived CDR1 and CDR2 are SGHTS and YDEGEE. The CDR3: CASSRVNTEAFF. The CDR3 DNA sequence: TGTGCCAGCTCGAGAGTCAACACTGAAGCTTTCTTT. The full variable domain, rest sourced from reference TRBV5-8 and TRBJ1-1, is EAGVTQSPTHLIKTRGQQATLRCSPISGHTSVYWYQQALGLGLQFLLWYDEGEERNRGNFPPRFSGRQFPNYSSELNVNALELEDSALYLCASSRVNTEAFFGQGTRLTVV.

This chain uses TRBV5-6 with TRBJ2-5, with TRBD2 identical over 10 bases. Germline values: CDR1 SGHDT, CDR2 YYEEEE. V lost 4 bases and J lost 0; bases outside the gene matches: 3. This CDR3 is built from 15 residues. The CDR3 sequence is CASSISGGNQETQYF. The CDR3, as DNA: TGTGCCAGCAGCATTAGCGGGGGGAACCAAGAGACCCAGTACTTC.